These T cell receptor beta chains were read from a single sample in a study of blood T cell repertoires in COVID-19. Clones were read by immunoSEQ multiplex PCR, and TCRdb kept only the in-frame ones, dropping some. The sample comprises 200,000 to 300,000 clones, roughly 89% of which are singletons, and roughly 3.7% rests with the top ten. Sequenced: PBMCs or T cells enriched from blood (not recorded which). These receptor sequences come from a woman aged 25 to 45 who had recovered from COVID-19. The CDR3 runs from the conserved cysteine through the conserved F or W. D genes are given only for firm matches. Where a row states a size, it is once, few, many or the class of an expanded clone; other rows omit it.

CDR3 DNA	CDR3 protein	clone size	D gene	V gene	J gene
TGTGCCAGCTCACCAAATTCCGGTGCTGTCTCACCCCTCCACTTT	CASSPNSGAVSPLHF	-	-	TRBV18	TRBJ1-6
TGTGCCAGTAGTATGAGCAAAGGACTAGCGGGAGCCGGGGAGCTGTTTTTT	CASSMSKGLAGAGELFF	many	TRBD2	TRBV19	TRBJ2-2
TGCGCCAGCAGCTTGCCAAGAACTCAGGGGCTTGGCACTGAAGCTTTCTTT	CASSLPRTQGLGTEAFF	-	-	TRBV5-1	TRBJ1-1
TGTGCCAGCTCACGGTTTCCGGGACAGGGGGCGATGTCCACTAATGAAAAACTGTTTTTT	CASSRFPGQGAMSTNEKLFF	-	TRBD1	TRBV18	TRBJ1-4
TGTGCCAGCAGTTGGAAGACAGGGAGAGCGAACACTGAAGCTTTCTTT	CASSWKTGRANTEAFF	-	TRBD1	TRBV27	TRBJ1-1
TGTGCCAGCAGCCATACCCGCTACAGGACTGAAGCTTTCTTT	CASSHTRYRTEAFF	-	-	TRBV7-2	TRBJ1-1
TGCAGCGTTGGTGAGCGGGACGTCAATGAGCAGTTCTTC	CSVGERDVNEQFF	-	TRBD2	TRBV29-1	TRBJ2-1
TGTGCCAGCGGACGACAGGGGTACGGCTACACCTTC	CASGRQGYGYTF	-	TRBD1	TRBV2	TRBJ1-2
TGTGCCACGCAGGGGACTACCCTGGTTTCGTACAATGAGCAGTTCTTC	CATQGTTLVSYNEQFF	-	-	TRBV19	TRBJ2-1
TGTGCCAGCAGTTCCCCACAGGGGGAAGGGTTAGTGAACACTGAAGCTTTCTTT	CASSSPQGEGLVNTEAFF	once	TRBD1	TRBV6-2/TRBV6-3	TRBJ1-1
TGTGCCAGCAGCTTCGGGTCCTCATCCTATGGCTACACCTTC	CASSFGSSSYGYTF	-	-	TRBV7-9	TRBJ1-2
TGCAGCGTTGAAGATCCCGGACTAGCGGGAGTTGGTACCGGGGAGCTGTTTTTT	CSVEDPGLAGVGTGELFF	-	TRBD2	TRBV29-1	TRBJ2-2
TGTGCCAGTAGTCGACAGGGAGGCACTGAAGCTTTCTTT	CASSRQGGTEAFF	-	TRBD1	TRBV19	TRBJ1-1
TGTGCCAGCAGAGCCGCAGGGGATGGAAACACCATATATTTT	CASRAAGDGNTIYF	-	-	TRBV9	TRBJ1-3
TGTGCCAGCAGTTTAGGGGGGGCCCTCTATGGCTACACCTTC	CASSLGGALYGYTF	-	-	TRBV28	TRBJ1-2
TGTGCCAGCAGCTATATGGGGGGAGAGCAGTACTTC	CASSYMGGEQYF	-	-	TRBV9	TRBJ2-7
TGTGCCAGCAGTGAATTAGCCAGGGGCGACTATGGCTACACCTTC	CASSELARGDYGYTF	once	-	TRBV25-1	TRBJ1-2
TGTGCCAGCAGTCCCTCGCTAGCGGGAGTGTCAGGGCAGTTCTTC	CASSPSLAGVSGQFF	-	TRBD2	TRBV28	TRBJ2-1
TGTGCCTGGAGTGATGGCAGGGGGCTTGGTGAAAAACTGTTTTTT	CAWSDGRGLGEKLFF	-	TRBD1	TRBV30	TRBJ1-4
TGTGCCAGCAGTTTAGGGCGAGCTAACTATGGCTACACCTTC	CASSLGRANYGYTF	-	-	TRBV27	TRBJ1-2
TGTGCCAGCAGCCGCAGGGGACTAGCGGGAGGGCCGGGAACCGGGGAGCTGTTTTTT	CASSRRGLAGGPGTGELFF	-	TRBD2	TRBV3-1/TRBV3-2	TRBJ2-2
TGCGCCAGCAGCCAAGAACCCCCAAGGTATGGGGAGCACGCCTACGAGCAGTACTTC	CASSQEPPRYGEHAYEQYF	-	-	TRBV4-3	TRBJ2-7
TGTGCCAGCAGCAGGGTCCCATATGAGCAGTTCTTC	CASSRVPYEQFF	-	-	TRBV27	TRBJ2-1
TGCAGCGTTGTGGGGGGAGGGACAGATACGCAGTATTTT	CSVVGGGTDTQYF	-	TRBD2	TRBV29-1	TRBJ2-3
TGTGCCAGCGAGCGACGGGACAGGGCTAATGGCTACACCTTC	CASERRDRANGYTF	few	TRBD1	TRBV19	TRBJ1-2
TGTGCCAGCCTGTTCCCGGGACAGGGTATCGATGAGCAGTTCTTC	CASLFPGQGIDEQFF	-	TRBD1	TRBV2	TRBJ2-1
TGCGCCAGCAGCCCCCGACAGGGGTCTAACTATGGCTACACCTTC	CASSPRQGSNYGYTF	-	TRBD1	TRBV5-1	TRBJ1-2
TGTGCCAGCAGCCAAGATCGGTATCGTATTATTCCCCAAATGAACACTGAAGCTTTCTTT	CASSQDRYRIIPQMNTEAFF	few	-	TRBV14	TRBJ1-1
TGTGCCAGCAGCCAGATCCGGTATGGCTACACCTTC	CASSQIRYGYTF	once	-	TRBV6-2/TRBV6-3	TRBJ1-2
TGTGCCAGCAGCTTAGTAAGACAGTCGGCCGGGGAGCTGTTTTTT	CASSLVRQSAGELFF	-	-	TRBV7-2	TRBJ2-2
TGCGCCAGCAGCCAAGATTGGGCACGGACAGAACAGTACTTC	CASSQDWARTEQYF	-	-	TRBV4-3	TRBJ2-7
TGTGCCAGCAGTCCCGGGACTAGCGGGAGGGCCGGTGAGCAGTTCTTC	CASSPGTSGRAGEQFF	-	TRBD2	TRBV25-1	TRBJ2-1
TGCGCCAGCAGCTTGGATCGGGTGAACACTGAAGCTTTCTTT	CASSLDRVNTEAFF	-	-	TRBV5-1	TRBJ1-1
TGTGCCAGCTCACCTTCGGGACAGGGGCTCCACGAGCAGTACTTC	CASSPSGQGLHEQYF	-	TRBD1	TRBV18	TRBJ2-7
TGTGCCAGCAGTGACAGGACAAGATATGGCTACACCTTC	CASSDRTRYGYTF	-	-	TRBV25-1	TRBJ1-2
TGTGCCAGCAGCTTACCGGGGGTTACTGGAAACACCATATATTTT	CASSLPGVTGNTIYF	-	-	TRBV7-2	TRBJ1-3
TGTGCCAGCAGTGAAGATAGCCTAGCTGGGTACTACTTC	CASSEDSLAGYYF	few	-	TRBV6-1	TRBJ2-7
TGTGCCATCAGTGAGCAGGGGCTCTCTAACTATGGCTACACCTTC	CAISEQGLSNYGYTF	-	-	TRBV10-3	TRBJ1-2
TGCAGTGCATCCTGGTCGAGTGGCTACACCTTC	CSASWSSGYTF	-	-	TRBV20-1	TRBJ1-2
TGTGCCAGCAGCTTAGGGGGGGCCGGTCAGCCCCAGCATTTT	CASSLGGAGQPQHF	-	-	TRBV13	TRBJ1-5
TGCAGTGCCAATCCCTACAATGAGCAGTTCTTC	CSANPYNEQFF	-	-	TRBV20-1	TRBJ2-1
TGTGCCAGCAGTTTGCTCGGGAGTACCAGCTCCTACAATGAGCAGTTCTTC	CASSLLGSTSSYNEQFF	-	-	TRBV28	TRBJ2-1
TGTGCCAGCAGCGGCCCGAGCGGTACGCAGTATTTT	CASSGPSGTQYF	-	-	TRBV11-3	TRBJ2-3
TGTGCCAGTAGTAATGGCGCGGGAGGGTGGGATACGCAGTATTTT	CASSNGAGGWDTQYF	-	TRBD2	TRBV19	TRBJ2-3
TGTGCCAGCAGTTTGGGGACAGGGGGCGATCAGTACTTC	CASSLGTGGDQYF	-	TRBD1	TRBV12-3/TRBV12-4	TRBJ2-7
TGTGCCAGCAGTTACTCTCGGACAGGGCCATACGGCTACACCTTC	CASSYSRTGPYGYTF	-	TRBD1	TRBV6-2/TRBV6-3	TRBJ1-2
TGTGCCAGCTCACCCGGGACAGACAATCAGCCCCAGCATTTT	CASSPGTDNQPQHF	-	TRBD1	TRBV18	TRBJ1-5
TGTGCCAGCAGTTTTGCCCAGGGAGAAGCTTTCTTT	CASSFAQGEAFF	-	-	TRBV28	TRBJ1-1
TGTGCCAGCAGTTCAATCAATCAGCCCCAGCATTTT	CASSSINQPQHF	-	-	TRBV28	TRBJ1-5
TGCGCCAGCAGCTTGGGGGGACAGGGGGCCTATGAAAAACTGTTTTTT	CASSLGGQGAYEKLFF	-	TRBD1	TRBV5-1	TRBJ1-4
TGCAGCGTGGCGTTAGGAGGGGTGGCGAACTTC	CSVALGGVANF	-	-	TRBV29-1	TRBJ2-7
TGTGCCAGCAGCTTATCCGTTGCTGAAGCTTTCTTT	CASSLSVAEAFF	-	-	TRBV7-9	TRBJ1-1
TGCGCCAGCAGTGGGACATACGCCTCCTACGAGCAGTACTTC	CASSGTYASYEQYF	few	-	TRBV5-1	TRBJ2-7